The entry that follows covers one T cell receptor beta chain sequence. What it binds is unknown. TCR beta libraries were made by quantitative 5'-RACE with molecular barcodes. In TCRdb, the 5' RACE reads were re-called with MiXCR into one record per CDR3 protein. This sample carries roughly 130,000 distinct CDR3 sequences, around 15% of them seen once, and the ten largest clones take around 3%. This CDR3 is 18 amino acids long. Germline V gene lookup returns CDR1 KGHDR and CDR2 SFDVKD. V shed 0 bases and J 3 bases; nucleotides not matched to a gene: 11. This sample is part of a study of CD8 T cells in ankylosing spondylitis. Study-level points and caveats: A subset of motif variants has previously been described in the synovial fluid and blood of reactive arthritis. Matched ankylosing spondylitis synovial fluid reportedly showed significant enrichment of disease-linked clones.

Sequenced: blood, either unsorted or a sorted T cell fraction (not recorded which). The rearrangement uses TRBV24-1 and TRBJ2-7; the match to TRBD1 covers 9 bases. The receptor comes from a female donor with ankylosing spondylitis or in good health (not recorded which). DNA for the CDR3: TGTGCCACCAGTGATTTGCTGGGGGAGACAGGGGGACTCTACGAGCAGTACTTC. This translates into CATSDLLGETGGLYEQYF.